Detailed here is one T cell receptor (beta chain). Its binding antigen is unknown. There are no base qualities to consult, and no much larger clone falls within one base. This sample was taken from a study of T cell repertoires in cytomegalovirus infection (dated by TCRdb to between 2018 and 2020). With regard to the full study: Because public TCR beta signatures pointed to carriage of CMV infection together with the matching HLA type, the HLA type of each donor mattered for the analysis. Broader findings and caveats from the paper: The ex vivo response was dominated by HLA-C-restricted CMV-specific TCR beta clonotypes, which also provided the single most frequent clonotype in two of eight donors. Cumulative frequency of public TCR beta family members discriminated carriers of CMV infection plus the relevant HLA type in this cohort and an independent 352-donor cohort.

TCRdb shows the sequencer as Illumina HiSeq 1500. Using fastp at Q25 and MiXCR, TCRdb reprocessed the public reads and kept productive beta chains. CDR3 protein sequences are deduplicated, and each keeps its most common genes and DNA. The sample contains 740,000 or so distinct CDR3 sequences, 35% of them found a single time. The biggest ten clones account for 2.5% to 3% of the sample. Here V drops 8 bases and J drops 4 bases, and the junction holds 8 bases not matched to any gene. From the cysteine through the phenylalanine, the CDR3 covers 14 amino acids. Of the read, only the CDR3 DNA is kept; its 42 bases are in frame from base 1. The germline V gene provides CDR1 MDHEN and CDR2 SYDVKM.

The sequence was obtained from a human donor in good health (CMV status not recorded). Some clones in this sample may be carry-over from other donors' samples. The sequence joins TRBV28 to TRBJ2-1; TRBD2 agrees with 7 junctional bases. The source material was PBMCs. The DNA sequence reads TGTGCCAGCCTAGGACTAGTGAGGTACAATGAGCAGTTCTTC. Its translation is CASLGLVRYNEQFF.